This section outlines one TCR beta chain sequence together with its context. These data originate in a study of blood T cell repertoires in COVID-19. Background on the study: T cells, B-cell-depleted T cells, or PBMCs provided the cDNA or gDNA that served as material.

Authors' analysis steps: Reference gene primers were amplified, and this amplification served to estimate nucleated cell counts. The protocol was immunoSEQ multiplex PCR, while the TCRdb copy is restricted to in-frame clones and leaves out a portion. V and J calls and clone size are given by that table; D and trimming were obtained from the DNA. The repertoire has about 78,000 clones, roughly 86% of them found once; the top ten carry around 5%. Per germline, CDR1 KGHDR and CDR2 SFDVKD. The CDR3 extends over 14 amino acids. V lost 2 bases to trimming and J lost 0 bases, with 4 bases between them. J is TRBJ1-5 and V is TRBV24-1; no definite D call. The sequenced sample was peripheral blood. The clonotype originates from a man between 45 and 60 years old with active or convalescent COVID-19. The CDR3 DNA sequence: TGTGCCACCAGTGATTATTATAGCAATCAGCCCCAGCATTTT. As protein: CATSDYYSNQPQHF.